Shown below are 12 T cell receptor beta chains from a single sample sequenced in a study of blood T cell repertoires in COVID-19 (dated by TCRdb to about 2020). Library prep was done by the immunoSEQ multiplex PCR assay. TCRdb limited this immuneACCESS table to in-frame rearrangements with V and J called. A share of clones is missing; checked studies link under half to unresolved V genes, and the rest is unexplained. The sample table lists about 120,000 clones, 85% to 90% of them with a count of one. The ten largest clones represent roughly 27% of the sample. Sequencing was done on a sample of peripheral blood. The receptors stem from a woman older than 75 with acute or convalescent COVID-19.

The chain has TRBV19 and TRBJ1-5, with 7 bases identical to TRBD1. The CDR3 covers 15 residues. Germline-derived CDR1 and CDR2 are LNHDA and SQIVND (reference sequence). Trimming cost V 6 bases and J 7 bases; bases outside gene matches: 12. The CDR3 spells CASRNSRQGEQPQHF. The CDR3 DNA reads TGTGCCAGTAGAAACTCGAGGCAGGGGGAACAGCCCCAGCATTTT.

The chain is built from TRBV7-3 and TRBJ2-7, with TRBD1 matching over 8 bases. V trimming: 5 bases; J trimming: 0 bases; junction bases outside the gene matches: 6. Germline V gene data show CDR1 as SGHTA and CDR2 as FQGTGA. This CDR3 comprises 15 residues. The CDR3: CASSPRTGYSYEQYV. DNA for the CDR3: TGTGCCAGCAGCCCCCGGACAGGGTACTCCTACGAGCAGTACGTC.

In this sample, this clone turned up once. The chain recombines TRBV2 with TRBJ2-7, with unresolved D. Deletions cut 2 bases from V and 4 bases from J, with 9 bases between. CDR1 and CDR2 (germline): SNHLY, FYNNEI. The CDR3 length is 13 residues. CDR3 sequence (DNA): TGTGCCAGCAGTGAACGACTGACTTACGAGCAGTACTTC. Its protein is CASSERLTYEQYF.

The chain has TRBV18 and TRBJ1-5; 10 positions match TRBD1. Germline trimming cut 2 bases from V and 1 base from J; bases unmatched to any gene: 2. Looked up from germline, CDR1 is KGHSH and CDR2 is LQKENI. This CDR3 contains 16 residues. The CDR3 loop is CASSPGQGGSNQPQHF. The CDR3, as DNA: TGTGCCAGCTCACCAGGACAGGGGGGAAGCAATCAGCCCCAGCATTTT.

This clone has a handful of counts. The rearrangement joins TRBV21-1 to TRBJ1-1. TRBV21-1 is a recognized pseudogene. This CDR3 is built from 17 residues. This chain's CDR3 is CASICPGGDNVNTEAFF. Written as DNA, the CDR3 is TGTGCCAGCATCTGCCCCGGGGGGGACAACGTGAACACTGAAGCTTTCTTT.

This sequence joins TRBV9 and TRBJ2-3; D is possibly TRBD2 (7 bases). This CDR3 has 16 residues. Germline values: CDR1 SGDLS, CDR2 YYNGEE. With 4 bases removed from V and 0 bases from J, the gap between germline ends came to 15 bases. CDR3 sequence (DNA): TGTGCCAGCAGCCCGGGGGGCTCATCTAGCACAGATACGCAGTATTTT. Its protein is CASSPGGSSSTDTQYF.

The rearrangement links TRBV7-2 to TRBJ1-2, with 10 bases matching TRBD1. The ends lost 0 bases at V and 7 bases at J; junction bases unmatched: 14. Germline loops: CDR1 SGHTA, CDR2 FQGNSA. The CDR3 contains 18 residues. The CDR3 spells CASSLAHLGDRGGSGYTF. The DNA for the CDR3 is TGTGCCAGCAGCTTAGCGCATCTTGGGGACAGGGGCGGCTCTGGCTACACCTTC.

The CDR3 nucleotides read TGTGCCAGCAGCTTCCAGGGAACCTCTGGAAACACCATATATTTT. Its translation: CASSFQGTSGNTIYF. The chain couples TRBV7-2 to TRBJ1-3; a possible D gene is TRBD1 (5 bases). The germline CDR1 and CDR2 sequences are SGHTA and FQGNSA. There are 15 residues in the CDR3. V was cut by 3 bases and J by 0 bases, with 9 bases left in between.

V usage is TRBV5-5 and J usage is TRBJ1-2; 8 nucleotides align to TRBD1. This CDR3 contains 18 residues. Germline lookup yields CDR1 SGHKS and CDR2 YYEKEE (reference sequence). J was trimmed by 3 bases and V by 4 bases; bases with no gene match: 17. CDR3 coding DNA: TGTGCCAGCAGCCCCTCGGGGGGTAACAGGGGGGCCTACTATGGCTACACCTTC. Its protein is CASSPSGGNRGAYYGYTF.

The CDR3, as DNA: TGCGCCAGCGCCCTCCAGGGAGATACGCAGTATTTT. It yields the protein CASALQGDTQYF. The chain joins TRBV5-1 to TRBJ2-3; D may be TRBD1 (5 bases). Trimming pared 7 bases from V and 5 bases from J, leaving 11 bases between. Germline CDR1 reads SGHRS; CDR2 reads YFSETQ. The CDR3 covers 12 residues.

CDR3 DNA sequence: TGTGCCAGCAGCCGGGTAGGGGTAACAGATACGCAGTATTTT. This gives the protein CASSRVGVTDTQYF. V is TRBV6-2 or TRBV6-3 and J is TRBJ2-3; D perhaps matches TRBD1 (5 bases). Germline loops: CDR1 MNHEY, CDR2 SVGEGT. This CDR3 has 14 amino acids. Trimming pared 6 bases from V and 3 bases from J, leaving 13 bases between.

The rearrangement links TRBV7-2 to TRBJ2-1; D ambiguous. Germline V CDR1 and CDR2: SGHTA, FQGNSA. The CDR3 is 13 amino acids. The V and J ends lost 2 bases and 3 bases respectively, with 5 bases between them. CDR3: CASSLTVYNEQFF. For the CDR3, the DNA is TGTGCCAGCAGCTTAACAGTCTACAATGAGCAGTTCTTC.